Shown below are 8 T cell receptor beta chains from a single sample sequenced in a study of T cells in Graves' hyperthyroidism and ophthalmopathy. Using RNA transcripts as the source, TCR beta CDR3 regions were amplified. The primer set for the first-round RT-PCR of the TCR CDR3 was HTBI. TCRdb reprocessed the multiplex PCR reads with MiXCR, giving one entry per CDR3 protein. The sample has fewer than 700,000 distinct CDR3 sequences; 15% to 20% are singletons. Sequenced: blood. The source of these receptors is a woman aged 18-30 years with Graves' ophthalmopathy.

This clonotype has only a few counts. V gene TRBV20-1 combines with J gene TRBJ2-1, with D possibly TRBD2 on 6 matching bases. Germline assignment: CDR1 DFQATT and CDR2 SNEGSKA (reference sequence). CDR3 length equals 12 residues. DNA for the CDR3: TGCAGGGGGGAGGACAACAACAATGAGCAGTTCTTC. Protein sequence: CRGEDNNNEQFF.

This clonotype was observed many times. The V and J genes are TRBV3-1 and TRBJ1-2, with 9 bases identical to TRBD1. CDR3 length equals 15 residues. The ends lost 4 bases at V and 7 bases at J; junction bases unmatched: 10. Germline CDR1 reads LGHDT; CDR2 reads YNNKEL (reference sequence). The CDR3 spells CASSLGMGQGRGYTF. The CDR3 nucleotides are TGTGCCAGCAGCCTCGGAATGGGACAGGGACGTGGCTACACCTTC. The full variable domain, completed using reference TRBV3-1 and TRBJ1-2, is DTAVSQTPKYLVTQMGNDKSIKCEQNLGHDTMYWYKQDSKKFLKIMFSYNNKELIINETVPNRFSPKSPDKAHLNLHINSLELGDSAVYFCASSLGMGQGRGYTFGSGTRLTVV.

There are many counts of this clonotype. This rearrangement joins TRBV30 to TRBJ2-2, with D possibly TRBD2 on 5 matching bases. The CDR3 sequence is 12 residues long. CDR1 GTSNPN and CDR2 SVGIG come from the germline V gene (reference sequence). The V end lost 5 bases, the J end lost 1 base, and 5 bases lay between the germline ends. CDR3 protein: CAWGLNTGELFF. CDR3 DNA: TGTGCCTGGGGACTGAACACCGGGGAGCTGTTTTTT.

The V and J genes are TRBV7-6 and TRBJ2-1, with TRBD2 matching over 12 bases. This CDR3 is built from 16 residues. V shed 3 bases and J 6 bases; nucleotides not matched to a gene: 6. CDR1 and CDR2 from the germline V gene are SGHVS and FNYEAQ. CDR3 protein: CASSFQTSGGPNEQFF. CDR3 bases: TGTGCCAGCAGCTTCCAGACTAGCGGGGGACCCAATGAGCAGTTCTTC.

V usage is TRBV10-3 and J usage is TRBJ2-3; 10 positions match TRBD1. V was clipped by 4 bases and J by 1 base; unmatched bases: 5. This CDR3 spans 16 amino acids. Germline-derived CDR1 and CDR2 are ENHRY and SYGVKD. Written as DNA, the CDR3 is TGTGCCATCAGTGTGACAGGGGGCGCGGGCACAGATACGCAGTATTTT. Translating it yields CAISVTGGAGTDTQYF.

This clonotype occurred a few times. The rearrangement joins TRBV11-2 to TRBJ2-7, with TRBD1 matching over 8 bases. The CDR3 runs to 15 residues. Losses at the gene ends were 3 bases for V and 5 bases for J; bases not matched to a gene: 9. Germline V gene lookup returns CDR1 SGHAT and CDR2 FQNNGV. The CDR3, as DNA: TGTGCCAGCAGCTTGCAAAGAGGACAGGGCCACGAGCAGTACTTC. Encoded protein: CASSLQRGQGHEQYF.

In this sample, this clonotype turned up many times. The genes are TRBV2 and TRBJ2-7, with TRBD1 matching over 9 bases. V shed 11 bases and J 4 bases; nucleotides not matched to a gene: 12. The CDR3 has 14 amino acids. Germline V lookup: CDR1 SNHLY, CDR2 FYNNEI. The CDR3 sequence: CAGLQGASGYEQYF. The CDR3 coding sequence is TGTGCCGGTCTACAGGGGGCAAGTGGGTACGAGCAGTACTTC. The complete variable domain, with remaining parts taken from reference TRBV2 and TRBJ2-7, reads EPEVTQTPSHQVTQMGQEVILRCVPISNHLYFYWYRQILGQKVEFLVSFYNNEISEKSEIFDDQFSVERPDGSNFTLKIRSTKLEDSAMYFCAGLQGASGYEQYFGPGTRLTVT.

V usage is TRBV20-1 and J usage is TRBJ2-3; 7 nucleotides align to TRBD2. V lost 4 bases to trimming and J lost 2 bases; unmatched junction nucleotides: 6. CDR1 is DFQATT and CDR2 is SNEGSKA in the germline V gene (reference sequence). The CDR3 totals 14 residues. CDR3 region: CSAMGLSVTDTQYF. The CDR3 nucleotides read TGCAGTGCTATGGGACTATCAGTCACAGATACGCAGTATTTT.